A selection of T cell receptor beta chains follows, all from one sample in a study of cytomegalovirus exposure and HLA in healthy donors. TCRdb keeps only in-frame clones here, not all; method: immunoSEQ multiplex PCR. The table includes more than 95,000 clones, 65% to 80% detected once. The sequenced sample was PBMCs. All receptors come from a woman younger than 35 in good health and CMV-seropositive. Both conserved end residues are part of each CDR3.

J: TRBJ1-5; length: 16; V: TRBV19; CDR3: CASSIRTGEGNQPQHF
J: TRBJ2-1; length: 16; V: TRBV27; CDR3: CATPRAETTSYNEQFF
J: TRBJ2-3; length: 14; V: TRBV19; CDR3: CASSISQGRDTQYF
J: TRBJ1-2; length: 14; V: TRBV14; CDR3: CASSHPGQGRGYTF
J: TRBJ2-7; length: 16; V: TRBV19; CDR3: CASSIGLGGGTYEQYF
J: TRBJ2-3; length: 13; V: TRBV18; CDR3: CASSPAGEDTQYF
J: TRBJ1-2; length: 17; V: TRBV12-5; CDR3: CASGLVRRGSPYYGYTF
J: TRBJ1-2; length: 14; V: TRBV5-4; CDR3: CASSLMGRDYGYTF
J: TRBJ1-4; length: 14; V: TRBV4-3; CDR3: CASSQRGMNEKLFF
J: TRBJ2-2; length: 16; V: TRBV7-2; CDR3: CASSSGRASNTGELFF
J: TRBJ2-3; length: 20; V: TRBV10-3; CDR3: CAISESVLVVSVSLTDTQYF
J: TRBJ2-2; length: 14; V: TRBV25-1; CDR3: CASRTGPDTGELFF
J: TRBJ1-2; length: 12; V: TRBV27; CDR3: CAAWWGGYGYTF
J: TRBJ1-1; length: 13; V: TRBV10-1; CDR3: CASSQQVHTEAFF
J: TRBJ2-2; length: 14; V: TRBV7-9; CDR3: CASSPGQGTGELFF